These 9 T cell receptor beta chains came from one sample sequenced in a study of Tregs in tolerant kidney transplant recipients. Data came from immunoSEQ multiplex PCR; TCRdb stores just in-frame clones and leaves some out. This sample's table reports 30,000 or so clones. Here the sequenced sample was CD8+ T cells from blood, taken before the transplant. The receptors shown here come from a human donor who received a combined kidney and bone marrow transplant.

On this clone itself: With the read ending 3 residues before the CDR3 end, the germline J gene is used to fill in that end. This chain connects TRBV7-9 to TRBJ2-5, with D tentatively TRBD2 (7 bases). This CDR3 has 13 residues. Germline assignment: CDR1 SEHNR and CDR2 FQNEAQ (reference sequence). The V and J ends lost 3 bases and 4 bases respectively, with 9 bases between them. The CDR3 bases that were read are TGTGCCAGCAGCTTGAGGGGGGGAGAGACC. This translates into CASSLRGGET. The full-length CDR3 reads as CASSLRGGETQYF.

On this clone itself: The CDR3 end is not reached by the read, which stops 3 residues before it; the germline J gene fills it in. The gene calls are TRBV11-2 and TRBJ2-5; D uncertain. CDR3 length: 12 residues. Germline V gene data show CDR1 as SGHAT and CDR2 as FQNNGV. The covered CDR3 bases are TGTGCCAGCAGCTTAGATCTCAGAACC. This sequence encodes CASSLDLRT. The full-length CDR3 reads as CASSLDLRTQYF.

As regards this clone: The read comes to an end 3 residues before the CDR3 does, leaving the germline J gene to fill in the end. This chain uses TRBV6-1 with TRBJ1-1; a possible D gene is TRBD1 (6 bases). Germline CDR1 MNHNS, CDR2 SASEGT. This CDR3 spans 14 amino acids. CDR3 amino acids: CASSELYRAPGAFF. The sequenced part of the CDR3 DNA is TGTGCCAGCAGTGAACTATACAGGGCGCCGGGA.

Remarks on this clone: The read ends 3 residues early relative to the CDR3; the germline J gene fills the gap. The gene calls are TRBV2 and TRBJ1-5; 7 bases align to TRBD1. This CDR3 contains 13 residues. CDR1 SNHLY and CDR2 FYNNEI come from the germline V gene. The J segment lost 4 bases and the V segment lost 7 bases, leaving 4 bases of the junction unmatched. This CDR3 is CASKGAGNQPQHF. The sequenced CDR3 bases are TGTGCCAGCAAGGGGGCCGGGAATCAGCCC. Full variable domain (remainder filled in from reference TRBV2 and TRBJ1-5): EPEVTQTPSHQVTQMGQEVILRCVPISNHLYFYWYRQILGQKVEFLVSFYNNEISEKSEIFDDQFSVERPDGSNFTLKIRSTKLEDSAMYFCASKGAGNQPQHFGDGTRLSIL.

A note on this clone: Read coverage stops 3 residues before the CDR3 terminus; the germline J gene supplies the remainder. The chain is built from TRBV2 and TRBJ1-2; 8 bases map to TRBD1. Germline V gives CDR1 SNHLY, CDR2 FYNNEI. Trimming took 2 bases from V and 5 from J; bases not matched to a gene: 10. The CDR3 spans 16 residues. The CDR3: CASSESGGTGGYGYTF. Partial CDR3 DNA: TGTGCCAGCAGTGAATCAGGGGGCACCGGGGGTTATGGC.

For this clone: The observed sequence ends 3 residues before the CDR3 terminus, with the missing tail filled in from the germline J gene. This chain joins TRBV7-9 and TRBJ1-5; D may be TRBD1 (5 bases). CDR1 and CDR2 from the germline V gene are SEHNR and FQNEAQ (reference sequence). The CDR3 extends over 15 amino acids. Trimming took 5 bases from V and 3 from J, leaving 14 bases between them. CDR3 loop: CASSGSDTANQPQHF. CDR3 bases read: TGTGCCAGCAGCGGATCGGACACCGCCAATCAGCCC.

On this clone itself: The read falls 3 residues short of the CDR3 end, and the missing part is taken from the germline J gene. V usage is TRBV13 and J usage is TRBJ1-2, with D possibly being TRBD1 (5 bases). The CDR3 is 15 residues long. V lost 5 bases and J lost 2, with 15 bases in between. Germline V gene data show CDR1 as PRHDT and CDR2 as FYEKMQ (reference sequence). The CDR3 region is CASSPPGQGNYGYTF. The part of the CDR3 DNA that was read is TGTGCCAGCAGCCCCCCAGGGCAGGGAAACTATGGC.

A note on this clone: The CDR3 goes on 3 residues after the read ends, and that part is filled in from the germline J gene. V is TRBV5-6 and J is TRBJ1-1, with D unresolved. The CDR3 length is 10 residues. Per the germline V gene, CDR1 is SGHDT and CDR2 is YYEEEE. The CDR3 is CASSPLRAFF. Partial CDR3 DNA: TGTGCCAGCAGCCCCCTCAGA.

A remark on this clone: The read falls 3 residues short of the CDR3 end, and the missing part is taken from the germline J gene. This rearrangement joins TRBV7-8 to TRBJ1-2, with D unresolved. V gave up 1 base and J gave up 6 bases, with 6 bases separating them. This CDR3 spans 12 amino acids. CDR1 is SGHVS and CDR2 is FQNEAQ in the germline V gene. The CDR3 reads CASSLDGDGYTF. CDR3 DNA (partial): TGTGCCAGCAGCTTAGACGGGGATGGC.